These T cell receptor beta chains were read from a single sample in a study of T-cell reconstitution after alpha-beta-depleted transplantation in children. One entry per CDR3 protein, called by TCRdb with MiXCR from the PCR reads. The sample yields 200,000 to 250,000 distinct CDR3 sequences, 6.5% to 9% seen once. The sample here was PBMCs, mostly from graft donor cells, taken 180 days after TCRalphabeta/CD19-depleted stem cell transplant. The receptor source for this set is a male patient aged 10-17 years who had a stem cell transplant for acute lymphoblastic leukemia, so the T cells may come from the graft donor. Both conserved end residues are part of each CDR3. D genes are given only for firm matches. Clone size appears in some rows only: once, few, many, or a class for an expanded clone.

clone size: -
V gene: TRBV19
CDR3 length: 15
D gene: -
J gene: TRBJ2-7
CDR3 protein: CASSFQLGGTYEQYF
CDR3 DNA: TGTGCCAGTAGTTTCCAGCTGGGGGGCACCTACGAGCAGTACTTC

clone size: many
V gene: TRBV28
CDR3 length: 14
D gene: -
J gene: TRBJ1-3
CDR3 protein: CASSLSRVGNTIYF
CDR3 DNA: TGTGCCAGCAGTTTAAGTCGCGTTGGAAACACCATATATTTT

clone size: many
V gene: TRBV12-3/TRBV12-4
CDR3 length: 13
D gene: TRBD2
J gene: TRBJ2-7
CDR3 protein: CASQREESYEQYF
CDR3 DNA: TGTGCCAGCCAGCGGGAGGAATCCTACGAGCAGTACTTC

clone size: many
V gene: TRBV29-1
CDR3 length: 15
D gene: -
J gene: TRBJ2-7
CDR3 protein: CSVILLTTGWYEQYF
CDR3 DNA: TGCAGCGTCATACTTTTAACTACAGGGTGGTACGAGCAGTACTTC

clone size: many
V gene: TRBV29-1
CDR3 length: 14
D gene: TRBD1
J gene: TRBJ1-4
CDR3 protein: CSVQGTGANEKLFF
CDR3 DNA: TGCAGCGTTCAAGGGACAGGAGCTAATGAAAAACTGTTTTTT

clone size: many
V gene: TRBV7-8
CDR3 length: 15
D gene: -
J gene: TRBJ2-7
CDR3 protein: CASSKRDSPSAVQYF
CDR3 DNA: -

clone size: -
V gene: TRBV7-5
CDR3 length: 24
D gene: -
J gene: TRBJ2-5
CDR3 protein: CISVPEAFPGIGMENRGDGETQYF
CDR3 DNA: -

clone size: many
V gene: TRBV20-1
CDR3 length: 14
D gene: TRBD2
J gene: TRBJ2-3
CDR3 protein: CSAPTSGITDTQYF
CDR3 DNA: TGCAGTGCGCCGACTAGCGGGATCACAGATACGCAGTATTTT

clone size: many
V gene: TRBV7-3
CDR3 length: 15
D gene: TRBD1
J gene: TRBJ1-6
CDR3 protein: CASSLRRTGDSPLHF
CDR3 DNA: TGTGCCAGCAGCTTAAGGAGGACAGGGGATTCACCCCTCCACTTT

clone size: many
V gene: TRBV15
CDR3 length: 18
D gene: TRBD1
J gene: TRBJ2-7
CDR3 protein: CATSPPAGQGVSSYEQYF
CDR3 DNA: TGTGCCACCAGCCCCCCGGCCGGACAGGGGGTGAGCTCCTACGAGCAGTACTTC

clone size: many
V gene: TRBV7-2
CDR3 length: 14
D gene: -
J gene: TRBJ2-1
CDR3 protein: CASSVGPPFYEQFF
CDR3 DNA: TGTGCCAGCAGCGTGGGACCCCCATTCTATGAGCAGTTCTTC

clone size: many
V gene: TRBV7-7
CDR3 length: 18
D gene: TRBD2
J gene: TRBJ2-5
CDR3 protein: CASSLRASGGHAQETQYF
CDR3 DNA: TGTGCCAGCAGCTTAAGGGCTAGCGGGGGGCATGCTCAAGAGACCCAGTACTTC

clone size: many
V gene: TRBV5-1
CDR3 length: 16
D gene: TRBD1
J gene: TRBJ2-7
CDR3 protein: CASSSVQGAHSYEQYF
CDR3 DNA: TGCGCCAGCAGCTCAGTACAGGGGGCCCACTCCTACGAGCAGTACTTC

clone size: many
V gene: TRBV12-3/TRBV12-4
CDR3 length: 18
D gene: TRBD2
J gene: TRBJ2-7
CDR3 protein: CASSLAGVKSRISYEQYF
CDR3 DNA: TGTGCCAGCAGTCTAGCGGGAGTGAAAAGCAGGATCTCCTACGAGCAGTACTTC

clone size: many
V gene: TRBV20-1
CDR3 length: 14
D gene: TRBD2
J gene: TRBJ2-7
CDR3 protein: CSARIAGSGYEQYF
CDR3 DNA: TGCAGTGCTAGAATAGCGGGGAGCGGCTACGAGCAGTACTTC

clone size: many
V gene: TRBV12-3/TRBV12-4
CDR3 length: 16
D gene: -
J gene: TRBJ1-3
CDR3 protein: CASSLSDGASGNTIYF
CDR3 DNA: TGTGCCAGCAGTTTAAGCGACGGTGCCTCTGGAAACACCATATATTTT

clone size: many
V gene: TRBV7-2
CDR3 length: 14
D gene: -
J gene: TRBJ1-2
CDR3 protein: CASSIGGFAYGYTF
CDR3 DNA: TGTGCCAGCAGCATAGGCGGTTTCGCCTATGGCTACACCTTC

clone size: many
V gene: TRBV7-2
CDR3 length: 13
D gene: -
J gene: TRBJ1-5
CDR3 protein: CASSLIGDQPQHF
CDR3 DNA: TGTGCCAGCAGCTTGATAGGGGATCAGCCCCAGCATTTT

clone size: many
V gene: TRBV7-2
CDR3 length: 19
D gene: -
J gene: TRBJ2-1
CDR3 protein: CASSSRTAADGPFYNEQFF
CDR3 DNA: TGTGCCAGCAGCTCCAGGACAGCAGCTGATGGACCCTTCTACAATGAGCAGTTCTTC

clone size: few
V gene: TRBV7-9
CDR3 length: 12
D gene: -
J gene: TRBJ1-2
CDR3 protein: CASSLTADGYTF
CDR3 DNA: TGTGCCAGCAGCTTGACAGCCGATGGCTACACCTTC

clone size: many
V gene: TRBV11-2
CDR3 length: 16
D gene: TRBD1
J gene: TRBJ2-7
CDR3 protein: CASSLGRGTGDLEQYF
CDR3 DNA: TGTGCCAGCAGCTTAGGTCGGGGGACAGGGGATCTCGAGCAGTACTTC

clone size: many
V gene: TRBV7-2
CDR3 length: 14
D gene: -
J gene: TRBJ1-1
CDR3 protein: CASSLEGMNTEAFF
CDR3 DNA: TGTGCCAGCAGCTTGGAGGGGATGAACACTGAAGCTTTCTTT

clone size: many
V gene: TRBV29-1
CDR3 length: 12
D gene: -
J gene: TRBJ2-1
CDR3 protein: CSVAKTPMKQFF
CDR3 DNA: TGCAGCGTTGCCAAGACCCCCATGAAGCAGTTCTTC

clone size: few
V gene: TRBV20-1
CDR3 length: 15
D gene: -
J gene: TRBJ2-4
CDR3 protein: CSASDASLAKNIQYF
CDR3 DNA: TGCAGTGCTAGTGACGCGTCGCTTGCCAAAAACATTCAGTACTTC

clone size: many
V gene: TRBV9
CDR3 length: 15
D gene: -
J gene: TRBJ2-1
CDR3 protein: CASSARTPAKNEQFF
CDR3 DNA: TGTGCCAGCAGCGCCAGGACTCCAGCCAAGAATGAGCAGTTCTTC

clone size: many
V gene: TRBV6-2/TRBV6-3
CDR3 length: 14
D gene: -
J gene: TRBJ1-1
CDR3 protein: CASTRRGSNTEAFF
CDR3 DNA: TGTGCCAGCACCCGGAGGGGATCGAACACTGAAGCTTTCTTT

clone size: many
V gene: TRBV28
CDR3 length: 16
D gene: -
J gene: TRBJ2-5
CDR3 protein: CASSPSGQRMGETQYF
CDR3 DNA: TGTGCCAGCAGTCCCTCCGGACAGAGGATGGGCGAGACCCAGTACTTC

clone size: many
V gene: TRBV27
CDR3 length: 16
D gene: TRBD1
J gene: TRBJ1-1
CDR3 protein: CASSPRTGGMNTEAFF
CDR3 DNA: TGTGCCAGCAGTCCTAGGACAGGGGGGATGAACACTGAAGCTTTCTTT

clone size: once
V gene: TRBV12-3/TRBV12-4
CDR3 length: 18
D gene: TRBD2
J gene: TRBJ2-7
CDR3 protein: CASCFRRGLAVTSYEQYF
CDR3 DNA: TGTGCCAGCTGTTTTAGGCGGGGACTAGCAGTGACCTCCTACGAGCAGTACTTC

clone size: many
V gene: TRBV5-1
CDR3 length: 13
D gene: -
J gene: TRBJ1-2
CDR3 protein: CASSLAYNYGYTF
CDR3 DNA: TGCGCCAGCAGCTTGGCCTATAACTATGGCTACACCTTC

clone size: many
V gene: TRBV20-1
CDR3 length: 13
D gene: -
J gene: TRBJ2-7
CDR3 protein: CSAPRTSPYEQYF
CDR3 DNA: TGCAGTGCTCCTCGGACCAGCCCCTACGAGCAGTACTTC

clone size: many
V gene: TRBV21-1
CDR3 length: 19
D gene: -
J gene: TRBJ2-6
CDR3 protein: CASSKRCRGQIPGANVLTF
CDR3 DNA: TGTGCCAGCAGCAAACGTTGCAGGGGGCAAATCCCTGGGGCCAACGTCCTGACTTTC

clone size: many
V gene: TRBV9
CDR3 length: 14
D gene: -
J gene: TRBJ2-2
CDR3 protein: CASTLSANTGELFF
CDR3 DNA: TGTGCCAGCACCTTATCGGCCAACACCGGGGAGCTGTTTTTT

clone size: many
V gene: TRBV9
CDR3 length: 17
D gene: TRBD2
J gene: TRBJ2-2
CDR3 protein: CASSVVGGLARTGELFF
CDR3 DNA: TGTGCCAGCAGCGTAGTAGGGGGACTAGCTCGGACCGGGGAGCTGTTTTTT

clone size: many
V gene: TRBV7-2
CDR3 length: 16
D gene: -
J gene: TRBJ1-6
CDR3 protein: CASSLHLRDVLSSLHF
CDR3 DNA: TGTGCCAGCAGCCTACACCTCCGGGACGTTCTCAGCTCCCTCCACTTT

clone size: many
V gene: TRBV7-8
CDR3 length: 18
D gene: -
J gene: TRBJ2-2
CDR3 protein: CASSPGLPIPSNTGELFF
CDR3 DNA: TGTGCCAGCAGCCCGGGACTCCCTATTCCCTCTAACACCGGGGAGCTGTTTTTT

clone size: many
V gene: TRBV10-2
CDR3 length: 19
D gene: TRBD1
J gene: TRBJ2-2
CDR3 protein: CASSETRQGARSNTGELFF
CDR3 DNA: TGCGCCAGCAGTGAAACCCGACAGGGGGCGAGATCGAACACCGGGGAGCTGTTTTTT

clone size: many
V gene: TRBV10-3
CDR3 length: 15
D gene: -
J gene: TRBJ1-1
CDR3 protein: CAISESLEANTEAFF
CDR3 DNA: TGTGCCATCAGTGAGTCCTTGGAGGCGAACACTGAAGCTTTCTTT

clone size: few
V gene: TRBV19
CDR3 length: 14
D gene: TRBD1
J gene: TRBJ1-2
CDR3 protein: CASSETGDGYGYTF
CDR3 DNA: TGTGCCAGTAGTGAGACAGGGGATGGATATGGCTACACCTTC

clone size: many
V gene: TRBV7-2
CDR3 length: 13
D gene: -
J gene: TRBJ1-4
CDR3 protein: CASSLFGQKILFF
CDR3 DNA: TGTGCCAGCAGCTTGTTCGGACAGAAGATATTGTTTTTT

clone size: many
V gene: TRBV13
CDR3 length: 13
D gene: -
J gene: TRBJ2-5
CDR3 protein: CASRLGGTETQYF
CDR3 DNA: TGTGCCAGCAGGCTGGGGGGAACAGAGACCCAGTACTTC

clone size: many
V gene: TRBV7-3
CDR3 length: 15
D gene: TRBD1
J gene: TRBJ2-3
CDR3 protein: CASSAGQASTDTQYF
CDR3 DNA: TGTGCCAGCAGCGCAGGACAGGCCAGCACAGATACGCAGTATTTT

clone size: many
V gene: TRBV5-1
CDR3 length: 14
D gene: -
J gene: TRBJ1-2
CDR3 protein: CASSSGQPNYGYTF
CDR3 DNA: TGCGCCAGCAGCTCCGGACAGCCCAACTATGGCTACACCTTC

clone size: many
V gene: TRBV20-1
CDR3 length: 15
D gene: TRBD1
J gene: TRBJ1-6
CDR3 protein: CSADTGGTYNSPLHF
CDR3 DNA: TGCAGTGCCGATACAGGGGGGACCTATAATTCACCCCTCCACTTT

clone size: -
V gene: TRBV7-2
CDR3 length: 11
D gene: -
J gene: TRBJ2-3
CDR3 protein: CASSLFDRQYF
CDR3 DNA: TGTGCCAGCAGCTTATTCGATAGGCAGTATTTT

clone size: many
V gene: TRBV4-1
CDR3 length: 13
D gene: -
J gene: TRBJ1-1
CDR3 protein: CASSLRDISEAFF
CDR3 DNA: TGCGCCAGCAGCCTCCGGGACATCTCTGAAGCTTTCTTT

clone size: many
V gene: TRBV6-1
CDR3 length: 13
D gene: TRBD1
J gene: TRBJ1-2
CDR3 protein: CASSGGQVYGYTF
CDR3 DNA: TGTGCCAGCAGTGGCGGACAGGTCTATGGCTACACCTTC

clone size: few
V gene: TRBV6-5
CDR3 length: 15
D gene: TRBD2
J gene: TRBJ2-3
CDR3 protein: CASRYAGVGTDTQYF
CDR3 DNA: TGTGCCAGCAGATACGCGGGGGTCGGAACAGATACGCAGTATTTT

clone size: many
V gene: TRBV5-6
CDR3 length: 13
D gene: -
J gene: TRBJ2-5
CDR3 protein: CASSRSLRETQYF
CDR3 DNA: TGTGCCAGCAGCCGTTCCTTGCGAGAGACCCAGTACTTC

clone size: many
V gene: TRBV7-3
CDR3 length: 14
D gene: -
J gene: TRBJ1-1
CDR3 protein: CASSLKGGGTEAFF
CDR3 DNA: TGTGCCAGCAGCTTAAAGGGGGGAGGCACTGAAGCTTTCTTT

clone size: many
V gene: TRBV6-1
CDR3 length: 14
D gene: -
J gene: TRBJ1-2
CDR3 protein: CASSRGRGRYGYTF
CDR3 DNA: TGTGCCAGCAGTCGAGGACGGGGGAGGTATGGCTACACCTTC

clone size: many
V gene: TRBV12-5
CDR3 length: 17
D gene: -
J gene: TRBJ2-1
CDR3 protein: CASGLVLGRDSYNEQFF
CDR3 DNA: TGTGCTAGTGGTTTGGTACTTGGGCGGGACAGCTACAATGAGCAGTTCTTC

clone size: few
V gene: TRBV4-1
CDR3 length: 16
D gene: -
J gene: TRBJ1-1
CDR3 protein: CASSQEGGRPNTEAFF
CDR3 DNA: TGCGCCAGCAGCCAAGAGGGGGGACGGCCGAACACTGAAGCTTTCTTT